This TCR beta chain was observed in a study of T cells in Graves' hyperthyroidism and ophthalmopathy. Authors of the study amplified TCR beta CDR3 regions from RNA transcripts. A first-round RT-PCR of the TCR CDR3 used the HTBI primer set. Using its own MiXCR run on the multiplex PCR reads, TCRdb lists one record per CDR3 protein. The repertoire holds about 300,000 distinct CDR3 sequences, with roughly 15% as singletons. This clonotype was detected only a few times. The sequenced material came from blood. The receptor was isolated from a woman between 40 and 55 years old with Graves' hyperthyroidism.

CDR3 region: CASSLREREAGEQYF. CDR3 DNA: TGTGCCAGCAGTTTAAGAGAGCGGGAGGCTGGGGAGCAGTACTTC. This chain joins TRBV28 and TRBJ2-7; TRBD2 aligns across 9 bases. The CDR3 runs 15 residues. Germline V gene data show CDR1 as MDHEN and CDR2 as SYDVKM. V lost 2 bases and J lost 7; bases outside the gene matches: 9.